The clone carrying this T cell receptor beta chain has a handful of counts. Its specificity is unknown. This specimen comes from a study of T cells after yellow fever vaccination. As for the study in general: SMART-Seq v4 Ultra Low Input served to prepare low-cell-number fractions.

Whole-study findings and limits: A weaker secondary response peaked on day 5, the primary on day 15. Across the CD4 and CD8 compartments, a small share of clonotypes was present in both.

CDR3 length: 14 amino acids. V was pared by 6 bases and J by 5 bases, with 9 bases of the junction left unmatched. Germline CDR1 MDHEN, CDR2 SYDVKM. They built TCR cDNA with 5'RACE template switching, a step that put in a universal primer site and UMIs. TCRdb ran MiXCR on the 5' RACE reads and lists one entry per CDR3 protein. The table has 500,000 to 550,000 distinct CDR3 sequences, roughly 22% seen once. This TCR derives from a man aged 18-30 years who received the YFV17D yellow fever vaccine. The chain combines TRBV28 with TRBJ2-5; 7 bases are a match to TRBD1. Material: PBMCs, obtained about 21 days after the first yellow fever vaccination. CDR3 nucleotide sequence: TGTGCCAGCAGCCCCGGACAGGCCAGGGAGACCCAGTACTTC. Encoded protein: CASSPGQARETQYF. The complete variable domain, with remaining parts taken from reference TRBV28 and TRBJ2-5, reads DVKVTQSSRYLVKRTGEKVFLECVQDMDHENMFWYRQDPGLGLRLIYFSYDVKMKEKGDIPEGYSVSREKKERFSLILESASTNQTSMYLCASSPGQARETQYFGPGTRLLVL.